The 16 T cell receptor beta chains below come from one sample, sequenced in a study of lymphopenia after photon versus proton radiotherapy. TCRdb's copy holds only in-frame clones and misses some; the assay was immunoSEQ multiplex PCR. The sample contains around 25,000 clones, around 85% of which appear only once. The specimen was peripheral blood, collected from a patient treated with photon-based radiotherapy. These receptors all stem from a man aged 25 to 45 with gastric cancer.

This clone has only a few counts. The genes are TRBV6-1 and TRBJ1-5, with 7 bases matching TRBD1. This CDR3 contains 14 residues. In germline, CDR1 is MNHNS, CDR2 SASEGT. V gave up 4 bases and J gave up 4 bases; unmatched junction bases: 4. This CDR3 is CASSVSRGNQPQHF. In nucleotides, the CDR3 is TGTGCCAGCAGTGTAAGCAGGGGGAATCAGCCCCAGCATTTT.

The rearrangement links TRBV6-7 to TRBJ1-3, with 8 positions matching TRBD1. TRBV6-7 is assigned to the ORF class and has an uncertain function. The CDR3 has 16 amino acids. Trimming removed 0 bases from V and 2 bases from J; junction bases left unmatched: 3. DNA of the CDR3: TGTGCCAGCAGTTACTCCAACAGGGGGACTGGAAACACCATATATTTT. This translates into CASSYSNRGTGNTIYF.

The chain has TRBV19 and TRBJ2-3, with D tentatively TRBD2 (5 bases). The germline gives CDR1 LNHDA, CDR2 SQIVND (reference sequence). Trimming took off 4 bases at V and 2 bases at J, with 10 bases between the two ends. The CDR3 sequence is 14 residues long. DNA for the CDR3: TGTGCCAGTAGTACGACTACCTTCACAGATACGCAGTATTTT. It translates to CASSTTTFTDTQYF.

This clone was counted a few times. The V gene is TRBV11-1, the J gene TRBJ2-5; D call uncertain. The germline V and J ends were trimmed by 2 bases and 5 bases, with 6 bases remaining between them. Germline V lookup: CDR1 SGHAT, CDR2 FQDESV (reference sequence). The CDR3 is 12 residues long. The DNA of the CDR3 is TGTGCCAGCAGCTTATTCGGGGAGACCCAGTACTTC. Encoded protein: CASSLFGETQYF.

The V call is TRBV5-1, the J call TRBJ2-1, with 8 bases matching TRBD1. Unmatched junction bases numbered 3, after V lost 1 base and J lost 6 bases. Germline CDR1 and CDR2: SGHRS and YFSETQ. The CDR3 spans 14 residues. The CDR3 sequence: CASSLSQGANEQFF. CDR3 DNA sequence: TGCGCCAGCAGCTTGTCCCAGGGGGCCAATGAGCAGTTCTTC. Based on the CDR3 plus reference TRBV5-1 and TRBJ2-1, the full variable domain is KAGVTQTPRYLIKTRGQQVTLSCSPISGHRSVSWYQQTPGQGLQFLFEYFSETQRNKGNFPGRFSGRQFSNSRSEMNVSTLELGDSALYLCASSLSQGANEQFFGPGTRLTVL.

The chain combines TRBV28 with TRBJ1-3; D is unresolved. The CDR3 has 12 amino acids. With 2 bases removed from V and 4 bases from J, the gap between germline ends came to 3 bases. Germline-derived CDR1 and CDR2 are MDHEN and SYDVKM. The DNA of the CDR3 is TGTGCCAGCAGTTTAGGAGGAAACACCATATATTTT. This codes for CASSLGGNTIYF. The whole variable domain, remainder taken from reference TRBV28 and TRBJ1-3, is DVKVTQSSRYLVKRTGEKVFLECVQDMDHENMFWYRQDPGLGLRLIYFSYDVKMKEKGDIPEGYSVSREKKERFSLILESASTNQTSMYLCASSLGGNTIYFGEGSWLTVV.

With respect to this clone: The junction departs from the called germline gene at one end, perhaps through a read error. In nucleotides, the CDR3 is TGTGTCAGCAGTTACAACGGGGCCACTGAAGCTTTCTTT. The encoded protein is CVSSYNGATEAFF. V and J are TRBV6-5 and TRBJ1-1; possible D gene TRBD1, 5 bases. Germline CDR1 and CDR2: MNHEY and SVGAGI. The CDR3 covers 13 residues.

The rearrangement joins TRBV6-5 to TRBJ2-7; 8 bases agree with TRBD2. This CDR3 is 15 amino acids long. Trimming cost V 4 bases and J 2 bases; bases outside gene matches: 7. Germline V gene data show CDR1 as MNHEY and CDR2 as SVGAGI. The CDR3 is CASSSRSSGTYEQYF. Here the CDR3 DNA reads TGTGCCAGCAGTTCCCGGAGTAGCGGGACCTACGAGCAGTACTTC.

The CDR3 nucleotides read TGTGCCAGCAGTTACGACTTCCCAAATGGCGAGCAGTACTTC. Protein product: CASSYDFPNGEQYF. The chain joins TRBV6-6 to TRBJ2-7; the D is unclear. Germline values: CDR1 MNHNY, CDR2 SVGAGI (reference sequence). V was cut by 2 bases and J by 6 bases, with 14 bases left in between. This CDR3 contains 14 residues.

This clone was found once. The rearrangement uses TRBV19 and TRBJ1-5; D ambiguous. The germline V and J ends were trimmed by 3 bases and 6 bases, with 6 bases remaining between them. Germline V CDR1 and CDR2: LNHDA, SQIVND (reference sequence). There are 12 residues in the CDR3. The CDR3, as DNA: TGTGCCAGTAGTATGGGAGCTCAGCCCCAGCATTTT. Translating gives CASSMGAQPQHF.

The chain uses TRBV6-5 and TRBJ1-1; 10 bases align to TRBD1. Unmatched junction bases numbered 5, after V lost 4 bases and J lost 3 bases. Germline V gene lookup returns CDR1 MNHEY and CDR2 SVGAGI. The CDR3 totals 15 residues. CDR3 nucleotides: TGTGCCAGCAGTTCAACCGGGACAGGGGACACTGAAGCTTTCTTT. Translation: CASSSTGTGDTEAFF.

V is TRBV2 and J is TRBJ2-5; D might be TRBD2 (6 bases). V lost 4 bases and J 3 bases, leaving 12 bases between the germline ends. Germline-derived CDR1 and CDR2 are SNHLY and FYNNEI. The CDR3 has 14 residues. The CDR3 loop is CASSVADAKETQYF. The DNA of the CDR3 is TGTGCCAGCAGTGTAGCGGACGCTAAAGAGACCCAGTACTTC.

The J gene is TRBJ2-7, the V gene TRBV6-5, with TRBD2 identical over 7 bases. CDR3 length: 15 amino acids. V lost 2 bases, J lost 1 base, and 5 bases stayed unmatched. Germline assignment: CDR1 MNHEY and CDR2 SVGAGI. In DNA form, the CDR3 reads TGTGCCAGCAGTTACGGGGCTAGCGGATCCTACGAGCAGTACTTC. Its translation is CASSYGASGSYEQYF.

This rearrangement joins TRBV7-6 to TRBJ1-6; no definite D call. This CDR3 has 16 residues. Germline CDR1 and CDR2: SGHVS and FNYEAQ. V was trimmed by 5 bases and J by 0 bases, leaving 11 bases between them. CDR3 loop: CASSVTGSSYNSPLHF. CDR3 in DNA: TGTGCCAGCAGCGTAACGGGAAGCTCCTATAATTCACCCCTCCACTTT.

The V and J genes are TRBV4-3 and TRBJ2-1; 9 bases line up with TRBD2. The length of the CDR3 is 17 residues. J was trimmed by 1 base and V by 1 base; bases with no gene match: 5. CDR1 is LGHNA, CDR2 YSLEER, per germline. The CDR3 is CASSQGRGGSSYNEQFF. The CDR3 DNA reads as TGCGCCAGCAGCCAAGGGCGGGGGGGATCATCCTACAATGAGCAGTTCTTC.

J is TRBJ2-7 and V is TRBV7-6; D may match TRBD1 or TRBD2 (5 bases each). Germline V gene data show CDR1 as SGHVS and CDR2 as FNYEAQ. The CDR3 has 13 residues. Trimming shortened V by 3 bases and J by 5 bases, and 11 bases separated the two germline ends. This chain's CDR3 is CASSFEGWNEQYF. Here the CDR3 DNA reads TGTGCCAGCAGCTTCGAGGGGTGGAACGAGCAGTACTTC.